A selection of T cell receptor beta chains follows, all from one sample in a study of T cell responses to AZD1222 COVID-19 vaccine. The table came from immunoSEQ multiplex PCR; TCRdb's copy has only in-frame clones and leaves some out. Of 200,000 or so clones in the sample, roughly 91% were seen once. The sample in question was peripheral blood, obtained on day 0 of MenACWY control vaccination. These receptor sequences come from an adult in good health. CDR3s include the opening cysteine and the closing phenylalanine or tryptophan. D genes are given only for firm matches. Some rows have no size entry. The others give once, few or many, or a class for an expanded clone.

clone size	V gene	D gene	J gene	CDR3 DNA	CDR3 protein
.	TRBV7-8	TRBD1	TRBJ1-6	TGTGCCAGCAGCTTCGAGACAGGGTTTGGTTCACCCCTCCACTTT	CASSFETGFGSPLHF
.	TRBV7-8	.	TRBJ2-2	TGTGCCAGCAGCCCTAACACGAGCGGGGAGCTGTTTTTT	CASSPNTSGELFF
.	TRBV7-9	.	TRBJ1-4	TGTGCCAGCAGCTTCCCAGGGGTTGAAAAACTGTTTTTT	CASSFPGVEKLFF
.	TRBV28	.	TRBJ2-7	TGTGCCAGCACCTCGGGTTTGCTCGGGCAGTACTTC	CASTSGLLGQYF
.	TRBV18	.	TRBJ1-6	TGTGCCAGCTCACCAAGTCGGAATTCACCCCTCCACTTT	CASSPSRNSPLHF
.	TRBV7-8	.	TRBJ1-4	TGTGCCAGCAGCCCCCGTACCAGAGAAGGTGAAAAACTGTTTTTT	CASSPRTREGEKLFF
.	TRBV7-7	.	TRBJ2-2	TGTGCCAGCAGCTCAACACATCAGGGCACCGGGGAGCTGTTTTTT	CASSSTHQGTGELFF
.	TRBV30	TRBD1	TRBJ2-7	TGTGCCTGGAGTAGTGGGGACAGGGCTACCTACGAGCAGTACTTC	CAWSSGDRATYEQYF
.	TRBV28	TRBD2	TRBJ2-5	TGTGCCAGCAGTTTTGGTCTAGCGGGGGGGAGTGTGAGGTCCCAGTACTTC	CASSFGLAGGSVRSQYF
.	TRBV5-1	TRBD1	TRBJ1-1	TGCGCCAGCAGCGAACAGGGGGGGAACACTGAAGCTTTCTTT	CASSEQGGNTEAFF
.	TRBV29-1	TRBD1	TRBJ1-2	TGCAGCGGGGGCATGTCGACAGGGGCGGATGGCTACACCTTC	CSGGMSTGADGYTF
.	TRBV3-1/TRBV3-2	.	TRBJ1-6	TGTGCCAGCAGCCAAGATTACGGGAGCGCAAGGAATTCACCCCTCCACTTT	CASSQDYGSARNSPLHF
.	TRBV4-1	TRBD1	TRBJ2-3	TGCGCCAGCAGGCGAAGGCAGGGGGCAACAGATACGCAGTATTTT	CASRRRQGATDTQYF
.	TRBV19	.	TRBJ1-1	TGTGCCAGTAGTAGGAGCGCGGGGTGGAACACTGAAGCTTTCTTT	CASSRSAGWNTEAFF
.	TRBV7-9	.	TRBJ1-5	TGTGCTGACCTCCCGGGGGCCGCTGATCAGCCCCAGCATTTT	CADLPGAADQPQHF
.	TRBV7-2	.	TRBJ1-2	TGTGCCAGCAGCCTCGGACAGCTTAACTATGGCTACACCTTC	CASSLGQLNYGYTF
.	TRBV21-1	.	TRBJ1-5	TGTGCCAGCAGCAAAGAGGGGAGCAATCAGCCCCAGCATTTT	CASSKEGSNQPQHF
.	TRBV18	TRBD1	TRBJ1-1	TGTGCCAGCTCACCAATCGGACAGGGGGCCTATACTGAAGCTTTCTTT	CASSPIGQGAYTEAFF
.	TRBV4-2	TRBD1	TRBJ1-1	TGTGCCAGCAGCGCAATCACAGGGGACACTGAAGCTTTCTTT	CASSAITGDTEAFF
.	TRBV30	TRBD1	TRBJ1-5	TGTGCCTGGGGGGGACAGGGGGTAAATCAGCCCCAGCATTTT	CAWGGQGVNQPQHF
.	TRBV27	.	TRBJ1-4	TGTGCCAGCAGCCAGACCAGGGGAACTGAAAAACTGTTTTTT	CASSQTRGTEKLFF
.	TRBV30	.	TRBJ1-1	TGTGCCTGGAGTCCGCCCGGGGTTGAAGCTTTCTTT	CAWSPPGVEAFF
.	TRBV30	.	TRBJ2-5	TGTGCCTGGAGTGTAGGTGAGACCCAGTACTTC	CAWSVGETQYF
.	TRBV20-1	.	TRBJ1-2	TGCAGTGCCCGCAGGGACGGCTACACCTTC	CSARRDGYTF
.	TRBV3-1/TRBV3-2	.	TRBJ1-2	TGTGCCAGCAGCCAAGTGGCAGGGAGCTACACCTTC	CASSQVAGSYTF
few	TRBV27	.	TRBJ1-3	TGTGCCAGCAGTATTAGCTCTGGAAACACCATATATTTT	CASSISSGNTIYF
.	TRBV19	.	TRBJ2-1	TGTGCCACTACCCGGAGACGGAACAATGAGCAGTTCTTC	CATTRRRNNEQFF
.	TRBV3-1/TRBV3-2	.	TRBJ1-2	TGTGCCAGCAGCCAAGCCGCCTATGGCTACACCTTC	CASSQAAYGYTF
.	TRBV28	TRBD1	TRBJ1-4	TGTGCCAGCAGTAAAACAGGGGGCCTCAATGAAAAACTGTTTTTT	CASSKTGGLNEKLFF
once	TRBV28	.	TRBJ2-7	TGTGCCAGCAGCACCGCCTCGGCACAGGGGGGGACCTACGAGCAGTACTTC	CASSTASAQGGTYEQYF
.	TRBV5-1	.	TRBJ2-7	TGCGCCAGCAGCTTGGGCCCGGGGACTCTGAACGAGCAGTACTTC	CASSLGPGTLNEQYF
.	TRBV11-2	.	TRBJ2-1	TGTGCCAGCAGCTTAGGACAAAGGAGTGAGCAGTTCTTC	CASSLGQRSEQFF
.	TRBV5-1	.	TRBJ2-7	TGCGCCAGTAGTGGCAAGGATTCCTACGAGCAGTACTTC	CASSGKDSYEQYF
few	TRBV30	.	TRBJ2-7	TGTGCCTGGGGGAAAGAGCTGCGCGGGGAGCAGTACTTC	CAWGKELRGEQYF
.	TRBV3-1/TRBV3-2	TRBD1	TRBJ1-5	TGTGCCAGCAGCCAAGATTGGACAGGTGCTCAGCCCCAGCATTTT	CASSQDWTGAQPQHF
.	TRBV12-3/TRBV12-4	.	TRBJ1-1	TGTGCCAGCAGCCCAAGACAGGAGCAAGCTTTCTTT	CASSPRQEQAFF
.	TRBV4-2	.	TRBJ1-2	TGTGCCAGCAGTCAGTTTTCAGGCCTCGATGGCTACACCTTC	CASSQFSGLDGYTF
.	TRBV2	TRBD1	TRBJ1-5	TGTGCCAGCAGCCAGACAGGGACAAATCAGCCCCAGCATTTT	CASSQTGTNQPQHF
.	TRBV5-8	.	TRBJ2-1	TGTGCCAGCAGCCAGTTGTACAATGAGCAGTTCTTC	CASSQLYNEQFF
.	TRBV5-4	.	TRBJ2-7	TGTGCCAGCAGCTCCATTCAGGGGCGAGACGAGCAGTACTTC	CASSSIQGRDEQYF
.	TRBV29-1	.	TRBJ1-4	TGCAGCGTTAGATGGAATGAAAAACTGTTTTTT	CSVRWNEKLFF
.	TRBV7-9	TRBD1	TRBJ1-4	TGTGCCAGCAGTCGGGGCGGACAGGGTAGGGAAAAACTGTTTTTT	CASSRGGQGREKLFF
.	TRBV19	.	TRBJ2-7	TGTGCCAGTAGTATGCGACTGGCGGACTACGAGCAGTACTTC	CASSMRLADYEQYF
.	TRBV6-5	.	TRBJ2-5	TGTGCCAGCAGTTACTCTAGAGCCGAGACCCAGTACTTC	CASSYSRAETQYF
few	TRBV19	.	TRBJ2-5	TGTGCCAGTAGTCGGGCCCAAGAGACCCAGTACTTC	CASSRAQETQYF
once	TRBV19	TRBD1	TRBJ2-7	TGTGCCAGTAGTAGCCCTGGACAGGGGGCTTACGAGCAGTACTTC	CASSSPGQGAYEQYF
.	TRBV5-1	TRBD1	TRBJ1-1	TGCGCCAGCAGCAAGGACAGGGGGAACACTGAAGCTTTCTTT	CASSKDRGNTEAFF
.	TRBV29-1	.	TRBJ1-2	TGCAGCGTTGAGTCGAGCCTTTATGGCTACACCTTC	CSVESSLYGYTF
.	TRBV11-3	.	TRBJ1-1	TGTGCCAGCAGCCAAGGGACGAACACTGAAGCTTTCTTT	CASSQGTNTEAFF
.	TRBV28	.	TRBJ2-1	TGTGCCAGCAGTTTACCAATTTGGGGCGGGCGACGGGGGAATGAGCAGTTCTTC	CASSLPIWGGRRGNEQFF
.	TRBV6-5	TRBD1	TRBJ1-1	TGTGCCAGCAGTTACTCGAGGGACAGTTACACTGAAGCTTTCTTT	CASSYSRDSYTEAFF
.	TRBV27	.	TRBJ1-1	TGTGCCAGCAGTCTTACTGACCGAATACCTAACACTGAAGCTTTCTTT	CASSLTDRIPNTEAFF
.	TRBV4-3	TRBD1	TRBJ1-2	TGCGCCAGCAGCCAAGATTTACAGGGGCAGGGCTACACCTTC	CASSQDLQGQGYTF
.	TRBV7-2	.	TRBJ1-1	TGTGCCAGCAGCTGGAGGGGAAGGAACACTGAAGCTTTCTTT	CASSWRGRNTEAFF
.	TRBV6-4	TRBD2	TRBJ2-3	TGTGCCAGCTCCCCGGGACTAGCGGGGGGCGTCAGTGATACGCAGTATTTT	CASSPGLAGGVSDTQYF
.	TRBV19	.	TRBJ1-5	TGTGCCAGTAGTACAGGGCTGCAGCCCCAGCATTTT	CASSTGLQPQHF
.	TRBV5-1	.	TRBJ2-6	TGCGCCAGCAGCTTCAACCCCCAGGGGACAGGGGCCAACGTCCTGACTTTC	CASSFNPQGTGANVLTF
.	TRBV2	.	TRBJ2-6	TGTGCCAGCAGTGAGGAGGGGAGCTCTGGGGCCAACGTCCTGACTTTC	CASSEEGSSGANVLTF
once	TRBV19	TRBD1	TRBJ1-6	TGTGCCAGTAGTATCGGTCCGGGACAGGGGACACCCCTCCACTTT	CASSIGPGQGTPLHF